One sample yielded the 2 T cell receptor beta chains listed below, sequenced in a study of blood T cell repertoires in COVID-19 (dated by TCRdb to 2020 to 2022). The library was generated by the immunoSEQ multiplex PCR assay. TCRdb mirrors the immuneACCESS table, restricted to in-frame sequences. Some clones are absent from its copies; in checked studies, under half trace to an unresolved V gene, and the reason for the others is unknown. The sample records 150,000 or so clones, 75% to 85% of which are singletons. Just over 0.55% of the sample comes from the top ten. The sequenced sample consisted of peripheral blood. The receptors were gathered from a man between 60 and 75 years old with acute or convalescent COVID-19.

The chain joins TRBV7-2 to TRBJ2-1, with D tentatively TRBD2 (6 bases). This CDR3 has 15 residues. The V end was cut by 5 bases, the J end by 9 bases, with 20 bases between. Germline values: CDR1 SGHTA, CDR2 FQGNSA. The CDR3 region is CASSGGVARGGEQFF. For the CDR3, the DNA is TGTGCCAGCAGCGGCGGGGTAGCGCGGGGAGGTGAGCAGTTCTTC.

This clone occurred a few times. The V gene is TRBV10-2, the J gene TRBJ2-1; TRBD2 agrees at 9 bases. CDR3 length: 19 amino acids. Germline trimming cut 9 bases from V and 0 bases from J; bases unmatched to any gene: 18. CDR1 is WSHSY, CDR2 SAAADI, per germline. The DNA for the CDR3 is TGCGCCAGTTCCCGGGCGGGAGCGGGAGGCCTTAGCTCCTACAATGAGCAGTTCTTC. It encodes CASSRAGAGGLSSYNEQFF.